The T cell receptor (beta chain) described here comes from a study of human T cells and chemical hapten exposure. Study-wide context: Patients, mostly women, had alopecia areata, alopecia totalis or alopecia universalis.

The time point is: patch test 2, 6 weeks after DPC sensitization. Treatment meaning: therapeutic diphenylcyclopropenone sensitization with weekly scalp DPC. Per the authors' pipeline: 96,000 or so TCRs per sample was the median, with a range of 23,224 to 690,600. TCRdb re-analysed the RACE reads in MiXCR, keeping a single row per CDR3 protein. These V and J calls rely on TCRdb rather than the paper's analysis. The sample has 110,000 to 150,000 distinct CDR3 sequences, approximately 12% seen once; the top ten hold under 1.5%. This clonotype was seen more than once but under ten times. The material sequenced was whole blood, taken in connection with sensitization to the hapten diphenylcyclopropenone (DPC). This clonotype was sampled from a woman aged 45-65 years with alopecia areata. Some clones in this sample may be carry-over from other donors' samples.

This CDR3 reads CASSLRTLVGYNEQFF. As DNA, the CDR3 is TGTGCCAGCAGCTTGCGGACCCTAGTTGGGTACAATGAGCAGTTCTTC. This chain connects TRBV5-4 to TRBJ2-1; D unresolved. Trimming pared 1 base from V and 4 bases from J, leaving 15 bases between. The CDR3 has 16 amino acids. Germline assignment: CDR1 SGHNT and CDR2 YYREEE (reference sequence).